The text below deals with one TCR beta chain. This sample is drawn from a study of blood T cell repertoires in COVID-19. V was pared by 2 bases and J by 1 base, with 11 bases between. CDR1 and CDR2 (germline): MGHDK, SYGVNS. The CDR3 contains 16 residues. Cohort placement rested on clinical history that participants reported themselves. TCRdb keeps only in-frame clones here, not all; method: immunoSEQ multiplex PCR. In the table there are approximately 230,000 clones, 90% to 95% of which are singletons. The clonotype comes from a young woman who had recovered from COVID-19. The rearrangement uses TRBV25-1 and TRBJ2-2, with D tentatively TRBD2 (6 bases). Material: PBMCs or T cells enriched from blood (not recorded which). For the CDR3, the DNA is TGTGCCAGCAGTGAAAGTAGTAGCGGGAACACCGGGGAGCTGTTTTTT. Translated: CASSESSSGNTGELFF.